What follows are 3 T cell receptor beta chains derived from one specimen sequenced in a study of CD8+ T cells in alopecia areata. Lesional scalp punch biopsies and peripheral blood were collected from alopecia areata patients. RNA extraction and reverse transcription yielded cDNA as sequencing template. Libraries were prepared by immunoSEQ multiplex PCR; TCRdb keeps only in-frame clonotypes and omits some of them. The sample lists some 11,000 clones, more than 45% occurring once. The sequenced sample was skin. These receptors all stem from a human donor with alopecia areata.

The chain employs TRBV9 and TRBJ1-4, with D maybe TRBD1 (5 bases). From germline, CDR1 is SGDLS and CDR2 YYNGEE. V lost 3 bases, J lost 7 bases, and 22 bases lay in between. The length of the CDR3 is 17 residues. CDR3 nucleotides: TGTGCCAGCAGCGGGCAAGAGTCGGGGGAGCTAAGTGAAAAACTGTTTTTT. Translation gives CASSGQESGELSEKLFF.

This clone was observed a few times. The chain employs TRBV29-1 and TRBJ2-1, with D possibly being TRBD2 (5 bases). CDR3 length: 13 residues. Trimming left V 6 bases short and J 4 bases short, with 13 bases between. Germline CDR1 and CDR2: SQVTM and ANQGSEA. The chain's CDR3 is CSVEALAYNEQFF. In DNA form, the CDR3 reads TGCAGCGTGGAGGCCCTAGCTTACAATGAGCAGTTCTTC.

The rearrangement links TRBV28 to TRBJ2-3; maybe TRBD2 (6 bases). Germline V gene data show CDR1 as MDHEN and CDR2 as SYDVKM. V lost 4 bases to trimming and J lost 4 bases, with 9 bases between them. This CDR3 has 13 amino acids. CDR3 protein: CASSWSGADTQYF. As DNA, the CDR3 is TGTGCCAGCAGTTGGTCGGGGGCAGATACGCAGTATTTT.